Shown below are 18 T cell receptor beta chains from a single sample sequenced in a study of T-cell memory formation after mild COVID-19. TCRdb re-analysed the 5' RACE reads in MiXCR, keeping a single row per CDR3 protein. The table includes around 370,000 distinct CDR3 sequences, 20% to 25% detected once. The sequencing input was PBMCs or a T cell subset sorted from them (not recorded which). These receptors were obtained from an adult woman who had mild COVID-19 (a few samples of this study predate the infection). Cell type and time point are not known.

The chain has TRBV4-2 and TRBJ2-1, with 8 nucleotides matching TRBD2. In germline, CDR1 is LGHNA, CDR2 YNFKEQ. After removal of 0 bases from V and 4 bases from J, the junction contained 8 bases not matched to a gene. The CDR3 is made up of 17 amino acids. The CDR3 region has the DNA TGTGCCAGCAGCCAAGATAGTACTCGCGGGGGGTACAATGAGCAGTTCTTC. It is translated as CASSQDSTRGGYNEQFF.

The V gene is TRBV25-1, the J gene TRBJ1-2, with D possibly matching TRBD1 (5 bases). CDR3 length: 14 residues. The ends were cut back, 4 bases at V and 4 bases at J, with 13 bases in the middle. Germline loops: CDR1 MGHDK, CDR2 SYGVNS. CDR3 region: CASSGGGGSYGYTF. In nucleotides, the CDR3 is TGTGCCAGCAGTGGGGGTGGGGGATCCTATGGCTACACCTTC.

This chain's CDR3 is CASSYRVVNYGYTF. The CDR3, as DNA: TGTGCCAGCAGTTACAGGGTTGTTAACTATGGCTACACCTTC. This chain joins TRBV12-3 or TRBV12-4 and TRBJ1-2, with a weak D call TRBD1 (6 bases). V was trimmed by 4 bases and J by 1 base, leaving 10 bases between them. This CDR3 is built from 14 residues.

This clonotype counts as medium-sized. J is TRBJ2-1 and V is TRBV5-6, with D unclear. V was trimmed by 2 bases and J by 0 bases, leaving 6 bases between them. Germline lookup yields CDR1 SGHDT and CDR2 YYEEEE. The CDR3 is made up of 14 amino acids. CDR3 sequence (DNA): TGTGCCAGCAGCTTCGACGGCTCCTACAATGAGCAGTTCTTC. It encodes CASSFDGSYNEQFF.

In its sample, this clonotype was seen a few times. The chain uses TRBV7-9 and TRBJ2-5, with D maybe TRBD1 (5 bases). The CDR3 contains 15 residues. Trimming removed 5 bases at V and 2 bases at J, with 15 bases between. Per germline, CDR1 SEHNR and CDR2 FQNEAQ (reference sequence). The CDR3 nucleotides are TGTGCCAGCAGCCCGACAAGGACACTTCAAGAGACCCAGTACTTC. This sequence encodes CASSPTRTLQETQYF.

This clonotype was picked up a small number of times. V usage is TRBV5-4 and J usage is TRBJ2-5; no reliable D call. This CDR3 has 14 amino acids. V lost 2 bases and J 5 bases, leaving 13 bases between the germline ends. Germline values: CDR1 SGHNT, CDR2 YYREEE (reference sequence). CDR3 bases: TGTGCCAGCAGCTTCGCGATTACGGAGGAGACCCAGTACTTC. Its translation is CASSFAITEETQYF.

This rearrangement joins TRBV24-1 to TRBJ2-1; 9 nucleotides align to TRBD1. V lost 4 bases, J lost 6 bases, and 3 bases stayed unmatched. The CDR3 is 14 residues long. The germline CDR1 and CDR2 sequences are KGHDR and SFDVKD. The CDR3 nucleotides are TGTGCCACCAGTGAAACGACAGGGGGCAATGAGCAGTTCTTC. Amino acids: CATSETTGGNEQFF.

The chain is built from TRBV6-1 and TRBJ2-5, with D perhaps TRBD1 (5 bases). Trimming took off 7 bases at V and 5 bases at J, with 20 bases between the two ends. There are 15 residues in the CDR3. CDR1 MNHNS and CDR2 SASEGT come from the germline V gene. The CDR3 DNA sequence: TGTGCCAGCACCCAGGGTTTAGGGGAATGGGAGACCCAGTACTTC. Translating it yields CASTQGLGEWETQYF.

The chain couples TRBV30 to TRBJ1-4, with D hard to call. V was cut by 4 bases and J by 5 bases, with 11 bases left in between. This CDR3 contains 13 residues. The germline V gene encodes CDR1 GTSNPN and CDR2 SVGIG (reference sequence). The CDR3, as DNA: TGTGCCTGGACCCTCGGGAGCAATGAAAAACTGTTTTTT. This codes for CAWTLGSNEKLFF.

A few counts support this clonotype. CDR3 coding DNA: TGTGCCAGCTCGCCGTTTAGCACGAACACTGAAGCTTTCTTT. This gives the protein CASSPFSTNTEAFF. The chain has TRBV18 and TRBJ1-1; D is unclear. Trimming cost V 6 bases and J 1 base, with 12 bases left between them. This CDR3 has 14 residues. CDR1 KGHSH and CDR2 LQKENI come from the germline V gene.

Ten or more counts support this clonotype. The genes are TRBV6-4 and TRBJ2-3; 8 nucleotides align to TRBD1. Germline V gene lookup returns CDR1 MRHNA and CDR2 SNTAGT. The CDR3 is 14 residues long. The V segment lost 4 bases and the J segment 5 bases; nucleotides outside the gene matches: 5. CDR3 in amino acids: CASSAQGAGDTQYF. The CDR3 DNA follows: TGTGCCAGCAGTGCCCAGGGGGCAGGAGATACGCAGTATTTT.

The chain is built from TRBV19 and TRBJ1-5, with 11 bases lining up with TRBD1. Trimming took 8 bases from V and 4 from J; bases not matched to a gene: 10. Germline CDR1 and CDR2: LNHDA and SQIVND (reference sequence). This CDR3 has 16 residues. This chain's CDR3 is CASSRDRGVRNQPQHF. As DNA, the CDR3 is TGTGCCAGTTCCAGGGACAGGGGGGTTAGAAATCAGCCCCAGCATTTT.

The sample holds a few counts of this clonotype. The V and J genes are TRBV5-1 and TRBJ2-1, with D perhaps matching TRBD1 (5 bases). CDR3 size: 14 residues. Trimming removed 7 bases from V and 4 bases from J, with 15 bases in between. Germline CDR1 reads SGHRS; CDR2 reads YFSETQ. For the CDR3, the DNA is TGCGCCAGCCGTAGAACAGGATTTTACAATGAGCAGTTCTTC. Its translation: CASRRTGFYNEQFF.

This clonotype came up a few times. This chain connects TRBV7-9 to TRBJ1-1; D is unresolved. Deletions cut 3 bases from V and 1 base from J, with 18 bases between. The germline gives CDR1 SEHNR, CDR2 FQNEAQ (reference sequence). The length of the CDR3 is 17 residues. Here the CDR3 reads CASSFPATTSGNTEAFF. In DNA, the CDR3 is TGTGCCAGCAGCTTCCCGGCCACCACATCGGGGAACACTGAAGCTTTCTTT.

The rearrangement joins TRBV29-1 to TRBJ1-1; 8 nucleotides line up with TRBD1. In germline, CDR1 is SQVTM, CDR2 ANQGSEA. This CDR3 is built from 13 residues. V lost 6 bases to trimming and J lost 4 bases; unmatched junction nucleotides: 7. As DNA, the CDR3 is TGCAGCGTCCTCGGGACAGGCGGCACTGAAGCTTTCTTT. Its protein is CSVLGTGGTEAFF.

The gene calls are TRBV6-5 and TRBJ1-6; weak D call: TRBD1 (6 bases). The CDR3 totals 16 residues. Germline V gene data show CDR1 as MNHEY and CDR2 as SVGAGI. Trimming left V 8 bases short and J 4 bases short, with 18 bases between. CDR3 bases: TGTGCCAGCTGCCCGACAGGACTAATTTATAATTCACCCCTCCACTTT. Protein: CASCPTGLIYNSPLHF.

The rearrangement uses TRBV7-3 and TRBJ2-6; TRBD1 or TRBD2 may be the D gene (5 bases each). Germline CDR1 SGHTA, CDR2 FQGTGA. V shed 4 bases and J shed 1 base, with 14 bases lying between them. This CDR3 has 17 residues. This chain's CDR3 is CASSSSGRASGANVLTF. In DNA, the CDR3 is TGTGCCAGCAGCTCATCGGGACGTGCGTCTGGGGCCAACGTCCTGACTTTC.

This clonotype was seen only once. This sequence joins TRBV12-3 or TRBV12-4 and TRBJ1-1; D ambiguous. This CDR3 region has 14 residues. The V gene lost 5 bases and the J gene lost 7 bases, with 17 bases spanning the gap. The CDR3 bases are TGTGCCAGCAGTCCCCGGGATGTAAAAATTGAAGCTTTCTTT. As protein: CASSPRDVKIEAFF.